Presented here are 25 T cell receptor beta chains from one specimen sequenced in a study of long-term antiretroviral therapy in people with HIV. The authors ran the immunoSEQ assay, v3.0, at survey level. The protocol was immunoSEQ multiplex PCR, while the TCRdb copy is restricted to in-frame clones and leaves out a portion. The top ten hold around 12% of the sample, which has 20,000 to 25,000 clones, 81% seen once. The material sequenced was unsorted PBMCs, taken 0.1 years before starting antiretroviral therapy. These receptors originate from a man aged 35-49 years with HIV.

The CDR3: CASSQGGQGARQPQHF. The CDR3 region has the DNA TGTGCCAGCAGCCAAGGTGGACAGGGGGCTAGACAGCCCCAGCATTTT. The gene calls are TRBV4-2 and TRBJ1-5; 11 positions match TRBD1. The CDR3 runs 16 residues. Germline V CDR1 and CDR2: LGHNA, YNFKEQ. The ends lost 1 base at V and 7 bases at J; junction bases unmatched: 6.

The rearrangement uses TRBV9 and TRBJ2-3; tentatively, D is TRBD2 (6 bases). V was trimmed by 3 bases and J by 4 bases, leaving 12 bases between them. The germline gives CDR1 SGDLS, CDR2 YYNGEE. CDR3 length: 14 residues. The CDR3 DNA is TGTGCCAGCAGCGGGGGACTCGGCGCAGATACGCAGTATTTT. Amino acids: CASSGGLGADTQYF.

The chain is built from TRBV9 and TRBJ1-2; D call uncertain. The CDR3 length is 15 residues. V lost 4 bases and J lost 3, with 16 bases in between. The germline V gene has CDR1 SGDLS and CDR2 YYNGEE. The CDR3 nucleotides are TGTGCCAGCAGCTTCTTGGCGGGGAAGGACTATGGCTACACCTTC. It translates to CASSFLAGKDYGYTF.

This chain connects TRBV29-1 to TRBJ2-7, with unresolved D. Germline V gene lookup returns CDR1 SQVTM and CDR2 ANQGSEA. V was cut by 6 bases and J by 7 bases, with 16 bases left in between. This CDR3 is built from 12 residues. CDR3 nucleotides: TGCAGCGTGGCCTCGATTGGTCGGGAGCAGTACTTC. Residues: CSVASIGREQYF.

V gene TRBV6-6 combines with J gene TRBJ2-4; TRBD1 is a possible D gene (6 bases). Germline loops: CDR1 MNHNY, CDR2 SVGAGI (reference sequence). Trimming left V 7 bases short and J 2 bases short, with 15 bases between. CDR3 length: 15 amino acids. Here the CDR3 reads CASTTQGFTKNIQYF. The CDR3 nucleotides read TGTGCCAGCACCACGCAGGGGTTTACCAAAAACATTCAGTACTTC.

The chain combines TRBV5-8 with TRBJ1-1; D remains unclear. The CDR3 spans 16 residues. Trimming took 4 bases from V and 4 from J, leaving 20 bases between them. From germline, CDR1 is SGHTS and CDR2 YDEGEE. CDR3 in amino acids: CASSRPQVTPTTEAFF. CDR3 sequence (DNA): TGTGCCAGCAGCCGGCCGCAGGTAACCCCAACCACTGAAGCTTTCTTT.

The CDR3: CATSRAARGTDTQYF. CDR3 in DNA: TGTGCCACCAGCAGAGCCGCCAGGGGAACAGATACGCAGTATTTT. V is TRBV15 and J is TRBJ2-3, with D possibly TRBD1 on 6 matching bases. CDR3 length: 15 amino acids. The germline gives CDR1 LNHNV, CDR2 YYDKDF (reference sequence). Deletions cut 1 base from V and 3 bases from J, with 11 bases between.

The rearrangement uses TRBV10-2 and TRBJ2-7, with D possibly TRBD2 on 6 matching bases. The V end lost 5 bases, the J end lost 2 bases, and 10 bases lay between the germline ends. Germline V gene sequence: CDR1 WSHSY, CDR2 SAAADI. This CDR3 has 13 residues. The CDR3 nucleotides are TGCGCCAGCAGTCGGGACTCTACCTACGAGCAGTACTTC. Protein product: CASSRDSTYEQYF.

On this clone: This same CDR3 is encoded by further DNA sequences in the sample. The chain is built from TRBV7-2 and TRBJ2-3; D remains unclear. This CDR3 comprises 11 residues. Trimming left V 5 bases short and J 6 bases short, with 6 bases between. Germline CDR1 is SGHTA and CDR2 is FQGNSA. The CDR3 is CASSPWDTQYF. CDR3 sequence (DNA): TGTGCCAGCAGCCCCTGGGATACGCAGTATTTT. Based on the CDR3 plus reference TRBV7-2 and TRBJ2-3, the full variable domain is GAGVSQSPSNKVTEKGKDVELRCDPISGHTALYWYRQSLGQGLEFLIYFQGNSAPDKSGLPSDRFSAERTGGSVSTLTIQRTQQEDSAVYLCASSPWDTQYFGPGTRLTVL.

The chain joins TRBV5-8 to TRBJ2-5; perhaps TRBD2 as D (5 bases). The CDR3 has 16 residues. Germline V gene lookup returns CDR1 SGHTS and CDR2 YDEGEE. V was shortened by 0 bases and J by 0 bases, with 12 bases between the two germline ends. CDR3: CASSLVQRTYQETQYF. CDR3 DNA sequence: TGTGCCAGCAGCTTGGTCCAGCGGACGTACCAAGAGACCCAGTACTTC.

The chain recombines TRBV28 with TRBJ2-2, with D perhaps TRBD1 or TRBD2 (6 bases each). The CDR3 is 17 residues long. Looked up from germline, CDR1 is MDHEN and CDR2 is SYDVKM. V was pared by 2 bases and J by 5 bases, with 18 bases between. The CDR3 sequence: CASSLGGGAPRTGELFF. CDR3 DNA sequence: TGTGCCAGCAGTTTAGGGGGCGGGGCCCCGAGAACCGGGGAGCTGTTTTTT.

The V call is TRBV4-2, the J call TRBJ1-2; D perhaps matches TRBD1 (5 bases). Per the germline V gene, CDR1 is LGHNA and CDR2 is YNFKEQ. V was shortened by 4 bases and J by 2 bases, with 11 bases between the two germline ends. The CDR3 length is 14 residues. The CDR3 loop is CASSRGQLNYGYTF. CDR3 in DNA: TGTGCCAGCAGCCGCGGACAACTAAACTATGGCTACACCTTC.

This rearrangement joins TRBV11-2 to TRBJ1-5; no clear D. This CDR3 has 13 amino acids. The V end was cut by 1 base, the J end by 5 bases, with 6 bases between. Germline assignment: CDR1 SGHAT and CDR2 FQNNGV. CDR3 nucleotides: TGTGCCAGCAGCTTAGTTCAGGATCAGCCCCAGCATTTT. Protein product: CASSLVQDQPQHF.

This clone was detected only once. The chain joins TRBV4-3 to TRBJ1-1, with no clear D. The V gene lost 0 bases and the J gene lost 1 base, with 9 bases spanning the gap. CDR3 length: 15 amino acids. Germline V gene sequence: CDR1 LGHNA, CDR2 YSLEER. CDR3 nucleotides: TGCGCCAGCAGCCAAGATCTTGGTCAGAACACTGAAGCTTTCTTT. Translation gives CASSQDLGQNTEAFF.

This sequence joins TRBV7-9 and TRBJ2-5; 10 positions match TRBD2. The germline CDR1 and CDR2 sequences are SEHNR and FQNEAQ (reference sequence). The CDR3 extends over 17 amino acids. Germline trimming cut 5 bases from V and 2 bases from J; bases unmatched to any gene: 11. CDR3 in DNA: TGTGCCAGCAGCATCCGACCCTCGACTAGCGGGCAAGAGACCCAGTACTTC. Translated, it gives CASSIRPSTSGQETQYF.

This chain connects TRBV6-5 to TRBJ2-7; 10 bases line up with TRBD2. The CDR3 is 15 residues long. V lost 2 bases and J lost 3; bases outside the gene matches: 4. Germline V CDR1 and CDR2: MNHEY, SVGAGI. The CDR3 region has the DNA TGTGCCAGCAGTTACCCCGCTAGCGGGAGCTACGAGCAGTACTTC. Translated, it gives CASSYPASGSYEQYF.

The CDR3 DNA reads as TGTGCCAGCAGTTCAGGGAACAAAGTTGGCTACACCTTC. It is translated as CASSSGNKVGYTF. The rearrangement uses TRBV27 and TRBJ1-2; D might be TRBD1 (5 bases). Trimming stripped 4 bases from V and 7 bases from J, with 13 bases between. CDR3 length equals 13 residues. Germline V lookup: CDR1 MNHEY, CDR2 SMNVEV (reference sequence).

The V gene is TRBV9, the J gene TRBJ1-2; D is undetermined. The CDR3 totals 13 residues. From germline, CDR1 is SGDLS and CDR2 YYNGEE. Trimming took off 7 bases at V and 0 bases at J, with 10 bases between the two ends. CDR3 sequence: CASGPSSNYGYTF. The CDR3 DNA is TGTGCCAGCGGGCCCTCCTCTAACTATGGCTACACCTTC.

DNA for the CDR3: TGCGCCAGCAGCCATGGCCCCCACTACGAGCAGTACTTC. Its translation: CASSHGPHYEQYF. The V call is TRBV4-3, the J call TRBJ2-7; no firm D call. This CDR3 region has 13 residues. Germline assignment: CDR1 LGHNA and CDR2 YSLEER. Trimming removed 3 bases at V and 3 bases at J, with 9 bases between.

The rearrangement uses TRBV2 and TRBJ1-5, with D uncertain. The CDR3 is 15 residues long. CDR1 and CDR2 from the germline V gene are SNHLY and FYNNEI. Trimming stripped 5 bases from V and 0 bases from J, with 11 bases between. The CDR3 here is CASSRAGVSNQPQHF. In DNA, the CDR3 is TGTGCCAGCAGTCGGGCGGGCGTTAGCAATCAGCCCCAGCATTTT.

CDR3 sequence: CASSVQVSNTEAFF. The DNA for the CDR3 is TGTGCCAGCAGCGTACAGGTATCGAACACTGAAGCTTTCTTT. The V gene is TRBV9, the J gene TRBJ1-1; D is uncertain. From germline, CDR1 is SGDLS and CDR2 YYNGEE. V was shortened by 1 base and J by 1 base, with 8 bases between the two germline ends. The CDR3 spans 14 residues.

The CDR3 DNA is TGTGCCAGCAGTGCAGAGATCAGGGAGGGTTCCTACGAGCAGTACTTC. Translation: CASSAEIREGSYEQYF. V gene TRBV6-1 combines with J gene TRBJ2-7; the match to TRBD2 covers 7 bases. The germline V gene has CDR1 MNHNS and CDR2 SASEGT. This CDR3 comprises 16 residues. The junction had 10 bases not matched to a gene; V was cut back by 4 bases and J by 1 base.

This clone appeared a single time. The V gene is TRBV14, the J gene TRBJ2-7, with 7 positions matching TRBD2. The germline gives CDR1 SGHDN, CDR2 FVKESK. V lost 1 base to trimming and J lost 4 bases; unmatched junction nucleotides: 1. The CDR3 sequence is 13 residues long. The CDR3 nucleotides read TGTGCCAGCAGCCAAGGGGGGGGTTACGAGCAGTACTTC. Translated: CASSQGGGYEQYF.

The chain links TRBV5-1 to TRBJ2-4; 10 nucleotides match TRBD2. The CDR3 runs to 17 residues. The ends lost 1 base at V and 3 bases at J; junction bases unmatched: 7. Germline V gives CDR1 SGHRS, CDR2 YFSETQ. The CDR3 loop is CASSLSALAGSKNIQYF. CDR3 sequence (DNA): TGCGCCAGCAGCTTGTCCGCACTAGCGGGGAGCAAAAACATTCAGTACTTC.

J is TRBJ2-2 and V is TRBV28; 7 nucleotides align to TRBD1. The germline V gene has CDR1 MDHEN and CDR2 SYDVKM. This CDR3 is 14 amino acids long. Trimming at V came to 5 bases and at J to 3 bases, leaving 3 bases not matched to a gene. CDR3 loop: CASSTTGYTGELFF. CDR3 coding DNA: TGTGCCAGCAGTACGACAGGGTACACCGGGGAGCTGTTTTTT. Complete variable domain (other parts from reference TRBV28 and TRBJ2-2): DVKVTQSSRYLVKRTGEKVFLECVQDMDHENMFWYRQDPGLGLRLIYFSYDVKMKEKGDIPEGYSVSREKKERFSLILESASTNQTSMYLCASSTTGYTGELFFGEGSRLTVL.